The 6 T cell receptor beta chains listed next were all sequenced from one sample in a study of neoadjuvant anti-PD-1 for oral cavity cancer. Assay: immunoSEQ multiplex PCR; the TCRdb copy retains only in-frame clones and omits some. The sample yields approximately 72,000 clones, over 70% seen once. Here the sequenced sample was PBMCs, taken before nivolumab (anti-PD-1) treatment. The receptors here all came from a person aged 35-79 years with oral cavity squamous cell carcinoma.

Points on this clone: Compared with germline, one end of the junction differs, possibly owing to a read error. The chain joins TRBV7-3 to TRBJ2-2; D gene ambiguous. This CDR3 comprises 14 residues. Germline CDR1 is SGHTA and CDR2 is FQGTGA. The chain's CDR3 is CASSLTATTRELFF. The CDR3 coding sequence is TGTGCCAGCAGCTTAACAGCAACCACCCGGGAGCTGTTTTTT.

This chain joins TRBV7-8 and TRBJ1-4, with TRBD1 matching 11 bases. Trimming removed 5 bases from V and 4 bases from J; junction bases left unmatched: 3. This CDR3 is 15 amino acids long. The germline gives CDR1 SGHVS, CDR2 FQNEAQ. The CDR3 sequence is CASSTGTGGNEKLFF. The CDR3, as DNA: TGTGCCAGCAGCACCGGGACAGGGGGTAATGAAAAACTGTTTTTT.

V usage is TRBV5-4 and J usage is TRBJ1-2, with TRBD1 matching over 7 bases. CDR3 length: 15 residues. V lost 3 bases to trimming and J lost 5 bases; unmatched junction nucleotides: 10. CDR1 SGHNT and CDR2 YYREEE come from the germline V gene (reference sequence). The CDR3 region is CASSSTQGEEYGYTF. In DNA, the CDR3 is TGTGCCAGCAGCTCCACGCAGGGGGAAGAGTATGGCTACACCTTC.

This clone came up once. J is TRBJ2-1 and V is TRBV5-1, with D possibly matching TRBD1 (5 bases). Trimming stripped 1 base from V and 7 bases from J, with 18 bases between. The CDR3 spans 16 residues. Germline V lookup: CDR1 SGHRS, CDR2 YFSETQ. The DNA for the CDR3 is TGCGCCAGCAGCTTGCGGGTGGGTCAGAAGGGGAATGAGCAGTTCTTC. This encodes CASSLRVGQKGNEQFF.

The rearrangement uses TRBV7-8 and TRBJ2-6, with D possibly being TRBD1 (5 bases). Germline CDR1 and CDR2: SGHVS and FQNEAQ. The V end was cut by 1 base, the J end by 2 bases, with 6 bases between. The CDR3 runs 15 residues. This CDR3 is CASSLVRAGANVLTF. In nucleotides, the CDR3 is TGTGCCAGCAGCTTAGTCAGGGCTGGGGCCAACGTCCTGACTTTC.

The CDR3 loop reads CATAWQGVYEQYF. CDR3 coding DNA: TGTGCCACCGCATGGCAGGGTGTCTACGAGCAGTACTTC. This chain links TRBV2 with TRBJ2-7; tentative D call: TRBD1 (5 bases). Between the trimmed V and J ends, which lost 10 bases and 3 bases, there was a span of 16 bases. The CDR3 loop spans 13 amino acids. Per germline, CDR1 SNHLY and CDR2 FYNNEI.